This is a list of T cell receptor beta chains from one sample in a study of spatial heterogeneity in lung cancer. A single record per CDR3 protein comes from TCRdb applying MiXCR to the 5' RACE reads. Among 90,000 to 95,000 distinct CDR3 sequences listed, 10% to 15% were seen once. Sample: PBMCs, taken at surgery. The source is a male donor with early-stage non-small cell lung cancer. The CDR3 runs from the conserved cysteine through the conserved F or W. Fields, in order: J gene, clone size, V gene, D gene, CDR3 length, CDR3 protein, CDR3 DNA. The D gene is left open where the match is weak. For some rows the clone size is stated as once, few or many, or as a class when expanded; others skip it.

J gene: TRBJ1-5
clone size: NA
V gene: TRBV3-1
D gene: NA
CDR3 length: 13
CDR3 protein: CASSKTPHQPQHF
CDR3 DNA: TGTGCCAGCAGTAAGACCCCTCATCAGCCCCAGCATTTT

J gene: TRBJ2-6
clone size: NA
V gene: TRBV20-1
D gene: NA
CDR3 length: 11
CDR3 protein: CSAHGANVLTF
CDR3 DNA: TGCAGTGCTCATGGGGCCAACGTCCTGACTTTC

J gene: TRBJ1-3
clone size: NA
V gene: TRBV12-5
D gene: NA
CDR3 length: 11
CDR3 protein: CASGHGNTIYF
CDR3 DNA: TGTGCTAGTGGGCATGGAAACACCATATATTTT

J gene: TRBJ1-2
clone size: NA
V gene: TRBV9
D gene: NA
CDR3 length: 15
CDR3 protein: CASSVAASGLRGYTF
CDR3 DNA: TGTGCCAGCAGCGTAGCGGCTTCTGGCCTACGCGGCTACACCTTC

J gene: TRBJ2-5
clone size: once
V gene: TRBV5-4
D gene: NA
CDR3 length: 14
CDR3 protein: CASSPPGEWETQYF
CDR3 DNA: TGTGCCAGCAGCCCCCCCGGGGAGTGGGAGACCCAGTACTTC

J gene: TRBJ2-4
clone size: NA
V gene: TRBV7-2
D gene: NA
CDR3 length: 14
CDR3 protein: CASSQAPRGNIQYF
CDR3 DNA: TGTGCCAGCAGCCAAGCCCCGAGGGGGAACATTCAGTACTTC

J gene: TRBJ1-1
clone size: few
V gene: TRBV14
D gene: TRBD1
CDR3 length: 15
CDR3 protein: CASSPTWTGGTEAFF
CDR3 DNA: TGTGCCAGCAGCCCGACCTGGACAGGGGGCACTGAAGCTTTCTTT

J gene: TRBJ1-1
clone size: few
V gene: TRBV7-2
D gene: NA
CDR3 length: 14
CDR3 protein: CASSLAYENTEAFF
CDR3 DNA: TGTGCCAGCAGCTTAGCGTATGAGAACACTGAAGCTTTCTTT

J gene: TRBJ2-4
clone size: few
V gene: TRBV7-2
D gene: NA
CDR3 length: 13
CDR3 protein: CASSLVLRDIQYF
CDR3 DNA: TGTGCCAGCAGCTTAGTGCTGCGGGACATTCAGTACTTC

J gene: TRBJ2-1
clone size: NA
V gene: TRBV5-1
D gene: TRBD2
CDR3 length: 16
CDR3 protein: CASSSLVTSGKGEQFF
CDR3 DNA: TGCGCCAGCAGCTCGTTGGTCACTAGCGGGAAGGGTGAGCAGTTCTTC

J gene: TRBJ2-1
clone size: medium-sized
V gene: TRBV6-2/TRBV6-3
D gene: TRBD2
CDR3 length: 16
CDR3 protein: CASSFKRGGLMDEQFF
CDR3 DNA: TGTGCCAGCAGTTTTAAGCGGGGGGGCCTTATGGATGAGCAGTTCTTC

J gene: TRBJ2-3
clone size: many
V gene: TRBV9
D gene: TRBD2
CDR3 length: 16
CDR3 protein: CASSATSGGSTDTQYF
CDR3 DNA: TGTGCCAGCAGCGCCACTAGCGGGGGAAGCACAGATACGCAGTATTTT

J gene: TRBJ1-2
clone size: many
V gene: TRBV28
D gene: NA
CDR3 length: 13
CDR3 protein: CASSLTGHYGYTF
CDR3 DNA: TGTGCCAGCAGTCTGACAGGACACTATGGCTACACCTTC

J gene: TRBJ1-6
clone size: few
V gene: TRBV6-5
D gene: NA
CDR3 length: 14
CDR3 protein: CASSYWDGDSPLHF
CDR3 DNA: TGTGCCAGCAGTTACTGGGACGGCGATTCACCCCTCCACTTT

J gene: TRBJ2-7
clone size: many
V gene: TRBV12-3/TRBV12-4
D gene: NA
CDR3 length: 14
CDR3 protein: CASTLAGRMSEQYF
CDR3 DNA: TGTGCCAGCACCCTCGCCGGGAGAATGAGCGAGCAGTACTTC

J gene: TRBJ1-2
clone size: NA
V gene: TRBV3-1
D gene: NA
CDR3 length: 13
CDR3 protein: CASSQVVDYGYTF
CDR3 DNA: TGTGCCAGCAGCCAAGTGGTCGACTATGGCTACACCTTC

J gene: TRBJ2-7
clone size: NA
V gene: TRBV28
D gene: NA
CDR3 length: 16
CDR3 protein: CASSSPGLRSSYEQYF
CDR3 DNA: TGTGCCAGCAGTTCTCCGGGACTCAGATCATCCTACGAGCAGTACTTC

J gene: TRBJ1-4
clone size: few
V gene: TRBV5-1
D gene: NA
CDR3 length: 14
CDR3 protein: CASSLEGSDEKLFF
CDR3 DNA: TGCGCCAGCAGCTTGGAAGGGAGCGATGAAAAACTGTTTTTT

J gene: TRBJ2-5
clone size: many
V gene: TRBV7-9
D gene: TRBD1
CDR3 length: 13
CDR3 protein: CASSGQGTETQYF
CDR3 DNA: TGTGCCAGCAGTGGACAGGGAACAGAGACCCAGTACTTC

J gene: TRBJ2-7
clone size: NA
V gene: TRBV20-1
D gene: NA
CDR3 length: 15
CDR3 protein: CSASPLGPLTYEQYF
CDR3 DNA: TGCAGTGCTAGCCCCCTCGGGCCCCTAACCTACGAGCAGTACTTC

J gene: TRBJ2-3
clone size: NA
V gene: TRBV11-2
D gene: NA
CDR3 length: 15
CDR3 protein: CASSLARSGIDTQYF
CDR3 DNA: TGTGCCAGCAGCTTAGCCAGAAGTGGAATAGATACGCAGTATTTT

J gene: TRBJ2-7
clone size: many
V gene: TRBV6-2/TRBV6-3
D gene: TRBD2
CDR3 length: 16
CDR3 protein: CASSYPPGGGNYEQYF
CDR3 DNA: TGTGCCAGCAGTTACCCCCCGGGAGGGGGAAACTACGAGCAGTACTTC

J gene: TRBJ2-7
clone size: few
V gene: TRBV20-1
D gene: NA
CDR3 length: 15
CDR3 protein: CSARTPRGPPLEQYF
CDR3 DNA: TGCAGTGCTCGGACACCGCGGGGGCCCCCCCTGGAGCAGTACTTC

J gene: TRBJ1-5
clone size: few
V gene: TRBV7-2
D gene: NA
CDR3 length: 15
CDR3 protein: CASSWSGQANQPQHF
CDR3 DNA: TGTGCCAGCAGCTGGTCAGGGCAGGCGAATCAGCCCCAGCATTTT

J gene: TRBJ2-2
clone size: many
V gene: TRBV20-1
D gene: TRBD1
CDR3 length: 14
CDR3 protein: CSARDRQGIGELFF
CDR3 DNA: TGCAGTGCTAGAGATCGACAGGGGATCGGGGAGCTGTTTTTT

J gene: TRBJ2-1
clone size: NA
V gene: TRBV4-2
D gene: NA
CDR3 length: 17
CDR3 protein: CASSQGTRRGEANEQFF
CDR3 DNA: TGTGCCAGCAGCCAAGGGACGAGAAGGGGAGAGGCCAATGAGCAGTTCTTC

J gene: TRBJ1-4
clone size: many
V gene: TRBV28
D gene: NA
CDR3 length: 11
CDR3 protein: CASTPGEKLFF
CDR3 DNA: TGTGCCAGCACACCAGGCGAAAAACTGTTTTTT

J gene: TRBJ2-7
clone size: NA
V gene: TRBV5-1
D gene: NA
CDR3 length: 17
CDR3 protein: CARSPKVQTPARNEQYF
CDR3 DNA: TGCGCCCGCAGCCCCAAGGTACAGACACCCGCCCGCAACGAGCAGTACTTC

J gene: TRBJ1-3
clone size: few
V gene: TRBV18
D gene: NA
CDR3 length: 14
CDR3 protein: CASSPGVSGNTIYF
CDR3 DNA: TGTGCCAGCTCACCGGGGGTCTCTGGAAACACCATATATTTT

J gene: TRBJ2-3
clone size: NA
V gene: TRBV5-1
D gene: TRBD1
CDR3 length: 19
CDR3 protein: CASSSSPKTGTGSTDTQYF
CDR3 DNA: TGCGCCAGCAGCTCAAGCCCGAAAACCGGGACAGGGAGCACAGATACGCAGTATTTT

J gene: TRBJ2-2
clone size: NA
V gene: TRBV6-5
D gene: NA
CDR3 length: 11
CDR3 protein: CASCFAGELFF
CDR3 DNA: TGTGCCAGCTGTTTCGCCGGGGAGCTGTTTTTT

J gene: TRBJ2-1
clone size: NA
V gene: TRBV7-2
D gene: TRBD2
CDR3 length: 17
CDR3 protein: CASSLGGGTSGNNEQFF
CDR3 DNA: TGTGCCAGCAGCTTAGGGGGCGGGACTAGCGGTAACAATGAGCAGTTCTTC

J gene: TRBJ2-7
clone size: NA
V gene: TRBV30
D gene: NA
CDR3 length: 16
CDR3 protein: CAWSTYFRTVRPEQYF
CDR3 DNA: TGTGCCTGGAGTACTTATTTCCGGACAGTGCGCCCGGAGCAGTACTTC

J gene: TRBJ1-5
clone size: NA
V gene: TRBV20-1
D gene: TRBD1
CDR3 length: 14
CDR3 protein: CSARGQGSTQPQHF
CDR3 DNA: TGCAGTGCTAGAGGACAGGGAAGCACTCAGCCCCAGCATTTT

J gene: TRBJ2-7
clone size: few
V gene: TRBV5-4
D gene: NA
CDR3 length: 14
CDR3 protein: CASSLKAGSYEQYF
CDR3 DNA: TGTGCCAGCAGCTTAAAGGCCGGATCCTACGAGCAGTACTTC

J gene: TRBJ2-3
clone size: few
V gene: TRBV27
D gene: TRBD2
CDR3 length: 15
CDR3 protein: CASSSSGSLKDTQYF
CDR3 DNA: TGTGCCAGCAGCTCCAGCGGGAGTTTAAAGGATACGCAGTATTTT

J gene: TRBJ1-6
clone size: few
V gene: TRBV9
D gene: NA
CDR3 length: 14
CDR3 protein: CASSAREIDSPLHF
CDR3 DNA: TGTGCCAGCAGCGCAAGGGAGATTGATTCACCCCTCCACTTT

J gene: TRBJ2-7
clone size: NA
V gene: TRBV14
D gene: TRBD1
CDR3 length: 15
CDR3 protein: CASSHWDRSLDEQYF
CDR3 DNA: TGTGCCAGCAGCCATTGGGACAGGTCACTGGACGAGCAGTACTTC

J gene: TRBJ1-2
clone size: few
V gene: TRBV7-2
D gene: TRBD1
CDR3 length: 13
CDR3 protein: CASGRQGAFGYTF
CDR3 DNA: TGTGCCAGCGGGCGACAGGGGGCCTTTGGCTACACCTTC

J gene: TRBJ2-1
clone size: many
V gene: TRBV7-2
D gene: TRBD2
CDR3 length: 19
CDR3 protein: CASSLRSGRLAGDQNEQFF
CDR3 DNA: TGTGCCAGCAGCTTACGTTCGGGGAGGTTAGCGGGAGATCAGAATGAGCAGTTCTTC

J gene: TRBJ2-1
clone size: few
V gene: TRBV6-4
D gene: TRBD1
CDR3 length: 14
CDR3 protein: CARRQGCAYNEQFF
CDR3 DNA: TGTGCCAGAAGACAGGGGTGCGCCTACAATGAGCAGTTCTTC

J gene: TRBJ2-2
clone size: many
V gene: TRBV5-6
D gene: NA
CDR3 length: 14
CDR3 protein: CASSLASHTGELFF
CDR3 DNA: TGTGCCAGCAGCTTGGCTTCTCACACCGGGGAGCTGTTTTTT

J gene: TRBJ2-7
clone size: many
V gene: TRBV20-1
D gene: NA
CDR3 length: 15
CDR3 protein: CSARFGGTDVDEQYF
CDR3 DNA: TGCAGTGCTAGATTTGGAGGGACAGACGTTGACGAGCAGTACTTC

J gene: TRBJ2-3
clone size: NA
V gene: TRBV6-1
D gene: NA
CDR3 length: 14
CDR3 protein: CASTNDYGTDTQYF
CDR3 DNA: TGTGCCAGCACCAACGACTACGGCACAGATACGCAGTATTTT

J gene: TRBJ2-7
clone size: NA
V gene: TRBV29-1
D gene: NA
CDR3 length: 12
CDR3 protein: CSVEVQDYEQYF
CDR3 DNA: TGCAGCGTTGAAGTACAGGACTACGAGCAGTACTTC